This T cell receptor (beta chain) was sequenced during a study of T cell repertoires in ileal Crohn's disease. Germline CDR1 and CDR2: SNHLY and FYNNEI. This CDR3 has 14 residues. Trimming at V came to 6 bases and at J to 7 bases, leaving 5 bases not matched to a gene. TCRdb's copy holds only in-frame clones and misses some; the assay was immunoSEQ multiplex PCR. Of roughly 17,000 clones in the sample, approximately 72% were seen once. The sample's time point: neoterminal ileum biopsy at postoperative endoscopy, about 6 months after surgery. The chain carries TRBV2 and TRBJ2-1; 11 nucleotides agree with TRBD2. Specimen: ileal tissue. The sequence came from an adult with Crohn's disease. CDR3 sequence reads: CASRPTSGGNEQFF. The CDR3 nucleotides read TGTGCCAGCAGGCCTACTAGCGGGGGTAATGAGCAGTTCTTC.